These 14 T cell receptor beta chains were all obtained from the same sample, sequenced in a study of T cells in Graves' hyperthyroidism and ophthalmopathy. TCR beta CDR3 sequences were amplified from RNA transcripts. The HTBI primer set was used in a first-round RT-PCR of the TCR CDR3. A single record per CDR3 protein comes from TCRdb applying MiXCR to the multiplex PCR reads. In the table there are around 490,000 distinct CDR3 sequences, 20% of which are singletons. The sample taken for sequencing was blood. The receptors come from a man in his forties with Graves' ophthalmopathy.

This clonotype was picked up a small number of times. The chain combines TRBV7-8 with TRBJ2-7; weak D call: TRBD1 (5 bases). From germline, CDR1 is SGHVS and CDR2 FQNEAQ. The V end lost 2 bases, the J end lost 2 bases, and 19 bases lay between the germline ends. The CDR3 sequence is 17 residues long. The chain's CDR3 is CASSLPPQGKPTYEQYF. DNA of the CDR3: TGTGCCAGCAGCTTACCGCCCCAGGGAAAACCTACCTACGAGCAGTACTTC.

This chain joins TRBV10-3 and TRBJ1-1; 8 bases line up with TRBD1. The CDR3 is 13 amino acids. CDR1 is ENHRY and CDR2 is SYGVKD in the germline V gene. Trimming at V came to 3 bases and at J to 4 bases, leaving 1 base not matched to a gene. CDR3: CAISDRGPTEAFF. CDR3 sequence (DNA): TGTGCCATCAGTGACAGGGGGCCCACTGAAGCTTTCTTT.

This clonotype was seen repeatedly, ten times or more. The rearrangement links TRBV2 to TRBJ1-2; D is ambiguous. In germline, CDR1 is SNHLY, CDR2 FYNNEI. This CDR3 contains 16 residues. The V end was cut by 7 bases, the J end by 4 bases, with 22 bases between. The CDR3 coding sequence is TGTGCCAGCACCAGAGGCCCGCCGGGCGAGGGCTATGGCTACACCTTC. This codes for CASTRGPPGEGYGYTF.

The chain combines TRBV30 with TRBJ2-3, with D maybe TRBD2 (6 bases). Germline V gene lookup returns CDR1 GTSNPN and CDR2 SVGIG (reference sequence). The CDR3 sequence is 12 residues long. V lost 5 bases and J lost 6, with 12 bases in between. The CDR3 region has the DNA TGTGCCTGGTCCCTCCTAGCGGATACGCAGTATTTT. Translated: CAWSLLADTQYF.

The chain uses TRBV29-1 and TRBJ2-7; D call uncertain. The CDR3 spans 13 residues. Germline CDR1 is SQVTM and CDR2 is ANQGSEA. V lost 1 base to trimming and J lost 2 bases, with 9 bases between them. CDR3 sequence reads: CSVEGGKAYEQYF. The CDR3 bases are TGCAGCGTTGAAGGGGGTAAGGCCTACGAGCAGTACTTC.

This clonotype has at least ten counts. The chain uses TRBV7-2 and TRBJ1-2, with D uncertain. This CDR3 region has 13 residues. Deletions cut 4 bases from V and 8 bases from J, with 14 bases between. From germline, CDR1 is SGHTA and CDR2 FQGNSA. The CDR3 DNA follows: TGTGCCAGCAGCTCCTACATTGCTCGGGGCTACACCTTC. This gives the protein CASSSYIARGYTF.

The genes are TRBV12-3 or TRBV12-4 and TRBJ2-2; no reliable D call. The CDR3 sequence is 13 residues long. The V gene lost 5 bases and the J gene lost 6 bases, with 10 bases spanning the gap. The DNA for the CDR3 is TGTGCCAGCAGTGAAGGGCCCCCCGGGGAGCTGTTTTTT. This codes for CASSEGPPGELFF.

The J gene is TRBJ2-3, the V gene TRBV28; TRBD2 aligns across 11 bases. J was trimmed by 2 bases and V by 5 bases; bases with no gene match: 3. The length of the CDR3 is 15 residues. CDR1 MDHEN and CDR2 SYDVKM come from the germline V gene. CDR3 sequence (DNA): TGTGCCAGCAGTATAGCGGGAGGGCACACAGATACGCAGTATTTT. It is translated as CASSIAGGHTDTQYF.

The genes are TRBV5-1 and TRBJ2-5; perhaps TRBD1 as D (6 bases). Germline V gene data show CDR1 as SGHRS and CDR2 as YFSETQ. The CDR3 has 14 residues. V lost 4 bases to trimming and J lost 1 base, with 11 bases between them. DNA of the CDR3: TGCGCCAGCAGCCCTCAGGGGAGCCAAGAGACCCAGTACTTC. Its translation: CASSPQGSQETQYF.

This clonotype was picked up many times. The chain combines TRBV5-1 with TRBJ2-1; 10 positions agree with TRBD1. CDR3 length: 16 amino acids. V was clipped by 4 bases and J by 0 bases; unmatched bases: 4. Per the germline V gene, CDR1 is SGHRS and CDR2 is YFSETQ. In DNA, the CDR3 is TGCGCCAGCAGCATGGGACAGGGGATCTCCTACAATGAGCAGTTCTTC. Its translation: CASSMGQGISYNEQFF.

This clonotype was detected many times. The chain joins TRBV7-2 to TRBJ2-5, with TRBD2 matching 8 bases. Germline loops: CDR1 SGHTA, CDR2 FQGNSA. Unmatched junction bases numbered 4, after V lost 1 base and J lost 12 bases. The CDR3 extends over 12 amino acids. The CDR3, as DNA: TGTGCCAGCAGCTTAGTCGGGAGGGTAAAGTACTTC. Translated: CASSLVGRVKYF.

In the case of this clonotype: Given a much more abundant clone one base away, this may be a read error. The V gene is TRBV30, the J gene TRBJ2-3, with D hard to call. This CDR3 is 14 amino acids long. Germline V gene sequence: CDR1 GTSNPN, CDR2 SVGIG (reference sequence). Trimming left V 3 bases short and J 6 bases short, with 16 bases between. The CDR3 DNA reads TGTGCCTGGAGGGCTGGAGACTCCGAGGATACGCAGTATTTT. This translates into CAWRAGDSEDTQYF. Using reference TRBV30 and TRBJ2-3 for the parts outside the CDR3, the full variable domain is SQTIHQWPATLVQPVGSPLSLECTVEGTSNPNLYWYRQAAGRGLQLLFYSVGIGQISSEVPQNLSASRPQDRQFILSSKKLLLSDSGFYLCAWRAGDSEDTQYFGPGTRLTVL.

This clonotype was observed a few times. V and J are TRBV28 and TRBJ1-5; no reliable D call. Germline V lookup: CDR1 MDHEN, CDR2 SYDVKM. The CDR3 extends over 15 amino acids. V was shortened by 3 bases and J by 0 bases, with 9 bases between the two germline ends. The CDR3 DNA is TGTGCCAGCAGTTTGGAAAATTATAGCAATCAGCCCCAGCATTTT. It is translated as CASSLENYSNQPQHF.

The chain joins TRBV7-8 to TRBJ2-7; the match to TRBD2 covers 8 bases. V shed 5 bases and J 5 bases; nucleotides not matched to a gene: 11. The CDR3 sequence is 15 residues long. CDR1 and CDR2 (germline): SGHVS, FQNEAQ. The CDR3 nucleotides are TGTGCCAGCAGCGTCGGACTAGCTCCCCAACACGAGCAGTACTTC. It yields the protein CASSVGLAPQHEQYF.